This TCR beta chain was recovered during a study of T-cell reconstitution after alpha-beta-depleted transplantation in children. The CDR3 covers 16 residues. Germline trimming cut 4 bases from V and 6 bases from J; bases unmatched to any gene: 7. Germline V lookup: CDR1 MNHNS, CDR2 SASEGT. A TCRbeta library incorporating unique molecular identifiers was prepared. From the PCR reads, TCRdb called clonotypes with MiXCR, one entry per CDR3 protein. The data contain 80,000 to 100,000 distinct CDR3 sequences, less than 25% of them singletons. The sample in question was PBMCs, obtained before TCRalphabeta/CD19-depleted stem cell transplant. The TCR originated in a boy younger than 10 with acute lymphoblastic leukemia, due to receive a stem cell transplant. This sequence joins TRBV6-1 and TRBJ2-3; 13 positions match TRBD2. DNA of the CDR3: TGTGCCAGCAGTGCCTGGACTAGCGGGAGTGGGGATACGCAGTATTTT. It encodes CASSAWTSGSGDTQYF.